The table lists the clone carrying this T cell receptor beta chain with many counts. Template material for amplifying TCR beta CDR3 regions consisted of RNA transcripts. HTBI primers were used for first-round RT-PCR of the TCR CDR3. TCRdb independently ran MiXCR on the multiplex PCR reads; one entry per CDR3 protein. The sample yields under 550,000 distinct CDR3 sequences, around 20% seen once. This sample stems from a study of T cells in Graves' hyperthyroidism and ophthalmopathy. About the research overall: Blood was drawn when the patient was first diagnosed and still untreated.

Patients showing uncontrolled infection, other autoimmune disease, pregnancy or lactation were ineligible. V dropped 0 bases and J dropped 10; count of bases not matched to a gene: 5. This CDR3 has 16 amino acids. Germline CDR1 reads SGHRS; CDR2 reads YFSETQ. This sequence joins TRBV5-1 and TRBJ2-1, with 15 bases aligning to TRBD2. The clonotype was recovered from a man between 35 and 55 years old with Graves' ophthalmopathy. Sequencing used blood. CDR3 protein: CASSLAPGTSGREQFF. DNA of the CDR3: TGCGCCAGCAGCTTGGCCCCCGGGACTAGCGGGAGGGAGCAGTTCTTC. Full variable domain (missing parts from reference TRBV5-1 and TRBJ2-1): KAGVTQTPRYLIKTRGQQVTLSCSPISGHRSVSWYQQTPGQGLQFLFEYFSETQRNKGNFPGRFSGRQFSNSRSEMNVSTLELGDSALYLCASSLAPGTSGREQFFGPGTRLTVL.